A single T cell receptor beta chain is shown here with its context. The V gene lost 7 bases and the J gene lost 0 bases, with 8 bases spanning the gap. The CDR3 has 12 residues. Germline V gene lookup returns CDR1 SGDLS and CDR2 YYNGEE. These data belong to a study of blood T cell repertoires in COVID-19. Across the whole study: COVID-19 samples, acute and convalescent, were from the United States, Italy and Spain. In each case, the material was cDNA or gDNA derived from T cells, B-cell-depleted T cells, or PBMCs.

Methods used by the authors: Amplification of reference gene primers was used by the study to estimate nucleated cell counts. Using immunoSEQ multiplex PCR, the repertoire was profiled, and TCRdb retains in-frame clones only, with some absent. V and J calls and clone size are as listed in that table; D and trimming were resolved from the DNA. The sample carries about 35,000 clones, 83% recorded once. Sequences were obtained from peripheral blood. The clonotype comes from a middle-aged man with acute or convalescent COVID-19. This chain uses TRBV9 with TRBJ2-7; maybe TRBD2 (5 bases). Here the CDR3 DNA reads TGTGCCAGCGGCGGGCCCTCCTACGAGCAGTACTTC. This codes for CASGGPSYEQYF. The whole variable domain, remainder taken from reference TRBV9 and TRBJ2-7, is DSGVTQTPKHLITATGQRVTLRCSPRSGDLSVYWYQQSLDQGLQFLIQYYNGEERAKGNILERFSAQQFPDLHSELNLSSLELGDSALYFCASGGPSYEQYFGPGTRLTVT.